The 13 T cell receptor beta chains below all came from one sample that was sequenced in a study of blood T cell repertoires in COVID-19. Clones were read by immunoSEQ multiplex PCR, and TCRdb kept only the in-frame ones, dropping some. Of under 250,000 clones listed, roughly 83% are singletons. Sample: peripheral blood. These TCRs come from a middle-aged man with acute or convalescent COVID-19.

V and J are TRBV20-1 and TRBJ2-1; 7 positions agree with TRBD2. J was trimmed by 0 bases and V by 6 bases; bases with no gene match: 5. The CDR3 has 14 residues. Germline values: CDR1 DFQATT, CDR2 SNEGSKA (reference sequence). This CDR3 is CSASSGFSYNEQFF. CDR3 sequence (DNA): TGCAGTGCCAGTAGCGGGTTCTCCTACAATGAGCAGTTCTTC.

This clone was counted between two and nine times. The chain recombines TRBV19 with TRBJ1-2; 8 bases fit TRBD1. The CDR3 totals 14 residues. The V gene's germline CDR1 is LNHDA and CDR2 SQIVND (reference sequence). Unmatched junction bases numbered 4, after V lost 4 bases and J lost 3 bases. The CDR3 is CASSTGQGYYGYTF. The DNA for the CDR3 is TGTGCCAGTAGTACAGGACAGGGATACTATGGCTACACCTTC. Drawing the rest from reference TRBV19 and TRBJ1-2, the complete variable domain is DGGITQSPKYLFRKEGQNVTLSCEQNLNHDAMYWYRQDPGQGLRLIYYSQIVNDFQKGDIAEGYSVSREKKESFPLTVTSAQKNPTAFYLCASSTGQGYYGYTFGSGTRLTVV.

The chain is built from TRBV6-6 and TRBJ1-6; D is uncertain. V was pared by 8 bases and J by 8 bases, with 13 bases between. Germline-derived CDR1 and CDR2 are MNHNY and SVGAGI (reference sequence). The CDR3 covers 13 residues. Written as DNA, the CDR3 is TGTGCCAGCCGTAGAGGGAGCGATTCACCCCTCCACTTT. It specifies CASRRGSDSPLHF.

This chain connects TRBV4-1 to TRBJ2-2; 7 bases agree with TRBD1. After removal of 0 bases from V and 7 bases from J, the junction contained 11 bases not matched to a gene. The CDR3 extends over 17 amino acids. Germline lookup yields CDR1 MGHRA and CDR2 YSYEKL. CDR3 in DNA: TGCGCCAGCAGCCAAGAGGGTGACAGGGTGTGGGGCGGGGAGCTGTTTTTT. Protein: CASSQEGDRVWGGELFF.

CDR3 bases: TGTGCCAGCAGCCTCAGGGGAAACACTGAAGCTTTCTTT. Translating it yields CASSLRGNTEAFF. The V and J genes are TRBV5-6 and TRBJ1-1; TRBD1 might be the D (6 bases). The CDR3 length is 13 residues. Germline-derived CDR1 and CDR2 are SGHDT and YYEEEE. V dropped 4 bases and J dropped 2 bases, with 9 bases sitting between them.

V usage is TRBV4-2 and J usage is TRBJ1-5; D is undetermined. Looked up from germline, CDR1 is LGHNA and CDR2 is YNFKEQ. The germline V and J ends were trimmed by 0 bases and 4 bases, with 10 bases remaining between them. The CDR3 consists of 15 residues. CDR3: CASSQDSAGNQPQHF. DNA of the CDR3: TGTGCCAGCAGCCAAGATAGTGCGGGGAATCAGCCCCAGCATTTT.

The V call is TRBV6-2 or TRBV6-3, the J call TRBJ2-3; 7 bases map to TRBD1. This CDR3 is built from 16 residues. CDR1 is MNHEY, CDR2 SVGEGT, per germline. The V segment lost 1 base and the J segment 2 bases; nucleotides outside the gene matches: 6. The CDR3 DNA reads TGTGCCAGCAGTTACTTTGGACAGGAGACCACAGATACGCAGTATTTT. Residues: CASSYFGQETTDTQYF.

V usage is TRBV7-9 and J usage is TRBJ2-5; possibly TRBD1 for D (6 bases). The CDR3 loop spans 15 amino acids. The germline CDR1 and CDR2 sequences are SEHNR and FQNEAQ (reference sequence). The ends were cut back, 5 bases at V and 4 bases at J, with 17 bases in the middle. The CDR3 here is CASSVRKGDPETQYF. CDR3 DNA sequence: TGTGCCAGCAGCGTAAGAAAGGGGGACCCAGAGACCCAGTACTTC.

This clone is a singleton in its sample. The DNA for the CDR3 is TGTGCCAGCTCACCACCGAACAGACAAGAGACCCAGTACTTC. Translation gives CASSPPNRQETQYF. This chain joins TRBV18 and TRBJ2-5; no clear D. This CDR3 is built from 14 residues. Trimming removed 0 bases at V and 2 bases at J, with 7 bases between. The germline CDR1 and CDR2 sequences are KGHSH and LQKENI.

A single count supports this clone. The rearrangement joins TRBV19 to TRBJ2-7, with TRBD2 matching 8 bases. The germline V gene has CDR1 LNHDA and CDR2 SQIVND (reference sequence). Trimming took 3 bases from V and 1 from J; bases not matched to a gene: 5. The CDR3 sequence is 15 residues long. CDR3 in DNA: TGTGCCAGTAGTATCCAGCGGGAGCCTTCCTACGAGCAGTACTTC. Its protein product is CASSIQREPSYEQYF.

The rearrangement links TRBV18 to TRBJ2-2; D ambiguous. Trimming took 3 bases from V and 0 from J, leaving 11 bases between them. This CDR3 has 16 residues. The germline CDR1 and CDR2 sequences are KGHSH and LQKENI. The CDR3 sequence is CASSPPRSTNTGELFF. DNA of the CDR3: TGTGCCAGCTCACCGCCGCGGAGTACGAACACCGGGGAGCTGTTTTTT.

The genes are TRBV30 and TRBJ1-1; D perhaps matches TRBD1 (5 bases). Germline V gene data show CDR1 as GTSNPN and CDR2 as SVGIG (reference sequence). There are 17 residues in the CDR3. The germline V and J ends were trimmed by 3 bases and 1 base, with 21 bases remaining between them. The CDR3 sequence: CAWRVPSYRSTNTEAFF. The DNA for the CDR3 is TGTGCCTGGAGGGTACCAAGCTACAGGTCAACGAACACTGAAGCTTTCTTT.

This clone was detected a few times. The chain couples TRBV11-2 to TRBJ1-2; no definite D call. Deletions cut 5 bases from V and 2 bases from J, with 6 bases between. Germline CDR1 is SGHAT and CDR2 is FQNNGV. There are 12 residues in the CDR3. CDR3 DNA sequence: TGTGCCAGCAGCCTAAACAACTATGGCTACACCTTC. Translation: CASSLNNYGYTF. The full variable domain, rest sourced from reference TRBV11-2 and TRBJ1-2, is EAGVAQSPRYKIIEKRQSVAFWCNPISGHATLYWYQQILGQGPKLLIQFQNNGVVDDSQLPKDRFSAERLKGVDSTLKIQPAKLEDSAVYLCASSLNNYGYTFGSGTRLTVV.